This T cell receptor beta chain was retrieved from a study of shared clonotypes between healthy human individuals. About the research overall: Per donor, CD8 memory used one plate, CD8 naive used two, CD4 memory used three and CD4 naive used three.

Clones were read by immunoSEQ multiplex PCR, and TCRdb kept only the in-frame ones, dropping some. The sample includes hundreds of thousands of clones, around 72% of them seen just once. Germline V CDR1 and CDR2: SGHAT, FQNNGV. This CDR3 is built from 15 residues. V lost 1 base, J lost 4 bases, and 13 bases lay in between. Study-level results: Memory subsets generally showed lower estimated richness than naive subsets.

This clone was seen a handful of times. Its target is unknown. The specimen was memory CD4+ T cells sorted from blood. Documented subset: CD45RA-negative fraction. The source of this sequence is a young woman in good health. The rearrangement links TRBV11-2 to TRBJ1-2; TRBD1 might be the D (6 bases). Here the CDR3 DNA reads TGTGCCAGCAGCTTAGTTGCAGGGGCTGGCTATGGCTACACCTTC. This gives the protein CASSLVAGAGYGYTF.